A few counts support the clone carrying this TCR beta chain. What it recognizes is unknown. The CDR3 runs 15 residues. J was trimmed by 7 bases and V by 6 bases; bases with no gene match: 12. From germline, CDR1 is SQVTM and CDR2 ANQGSEA. The sample comes from a study of PD-1 blockade in mismatch repair-deficient tumors. Noted time point: identical approximately 11-day culture without peptide (control). Assay used: immunoSEQ multiplex PCR; TCRdb lists only in-frame clones, some missing. The profile shows over 11,000 clones, approximately 90% of them singletons. This clonotype originated in an adult with mismatch repair-deficient cancer. This chain links TRBV29-1 with TRBJ2-1; 10 positions agree with TRBD2. Sequenced here: cells cultured in vitro, sampled from a patient treated with pembrolizumab. The CDR3 coding sequence is TGCAGCGTAGTTGGACTAGCGGACGCCTTAAATGAGCAGTTCTTC. Protein product: CSVVGLADALNEQFF.